The 6 T cell receptor beta chains presented below share a single source sample, sequenced in a study of monozygotic twins with inflammatory bowel disease. TCRdb reprocessed the 5' RACE reads and reports one entry per CDR3 protein, with no DNA. The sample data list tens of thousands of distinct CDR3 sequences. Sequenced sample: blood. The receptors come from a human donor with ulcerative colitis or Crohn's disease, or a healthy co-twin of an affected twin (not recorded which).

V is TRBV20-1 and J is TRBJ2-7; TCRdb gives TRBD1 as the D gene, but with no DNA this cannot be confirmed. Looked up from germline, CDR1 is DFQATT and CDR2 is SNEGSKA (reference sequence). CDR3 length equals 13 residues. The CDR3 is CSVAGQVMREQYF.

V gene TRBV6-5 combines with J gene TRBJ2-7; the D gene TCRdb calls, TRBD2, cannot be checked with no DNA. Germline V gene lookup returns CDR1 MNHEY and CDR2 SVGAGI. There are 14 residues in the CDR3. CDR3 residues: CASSPSGVNYEQYF.

The V call is TRBV24-1, the J call TRBJ1-2. Germline CDR1 and CDR2: KGHDR and SFDVKD. The CDR3 runs 11 residues. The CDR3 loop is CATSDSYGYTF.

This chain uses TRBV20-1 with TRBJ1-1; checking the TCRdb D call of TRBD1 is not possible without DNA. CDR3 length: 15 amino acids. Germline V gives CDR1 DFQATT, CDR2 SNEGSKA (reference sequence). CDR3 loop: CSARPNYREYTEAFF.

CDR3 loop: CASRGSSRRGTDTQYF. The gene calls are TRBV7-9 and TRBJ2-3. CDR1 is SEHNR and CDR2 is FQNEAQ in the germline V gene (reference sequence). This CDR3 has 16 amino acids.

The chain joins TRBV5-4 to TRBJ1-2. This CDR3 has 14 amino acids. CDR1 is SGHNT and CDR2 is YYREEE in the germline V gene (reference sequence). The CDR3 reads CASSLAAESYGYTF. Based on the CDR3 plus reference TRBV5-4 and TRBJ1-2, the full variable domain is ETGVTQSPTHLIKTRGQQVTLRCSSQSGHNTVSWYQQALGQGPQFIFQYYREEENGRGNFPPRFSGLQFPNYSSELNVNALELDDSALYLCASSLAAESYGYTFGSGTRLTVV.